The clone carrying this T cell receptor beta chain was detected only once. The same CDR3 is also encoded by other DNA sequences in this sample. Generated by immunoSEQ multiplex PCR, the TCRdb table keeps only in-frame clones and is missing some. The sample has about 160,000 clones; 81% are singletons. This specimen belongs to a study of blood T cell repertoires in COVID-19. About the study: Sites in the United States, Italy and Spain provided acute and convalescent COVID-19 samples.

This CDR3 is built from 16 residues. V was pared by 0 bases and J by 0 bases, with 9 bases between. Per the germline V gene, CDR1 is KGHSH and CDR2 is LQKENI. The TCR sequence derives from a man aged 60 to 75 with active or convalescent COVID-19. This chain connects TRBV18 to TRBJ2-1, with D possibly matching TRBD2 (6 bases). Sample: peripheral blood. CDR3: CASSPPGGSSYNEQFF. DNA of the CDR3: TGTGCCAGCTCACCACCTGGGGGGAGCTCCTACAATGAGCAGTTCTTC.